This T cell receptor beta chain was sequenced for a study of blood T cell repertoires in COVID-19. Looking at the study overall: The United States, Italy and Spain supplied acute and convalescent COVID-19 samples. T cells, B-cell-depleted T cells, or PBMCs supplied cDNA or gDNA.

The germline V gene encodes CDR1 MNHEY and CDR2 SVGEGT. This CDR3 spans 16 amino acids. V gave up 2 bases and J gave up 1 base; unmatched junction bases: 5. Data came from immunoSEQ multiplex PCR; TCRdb stores just in-frame clones and leaves some out. The table has about 330,000 clones, approximately 88% seen once; the top ten hold about 5%. The sequencing sample was made of PBMCs or T cells enriched from blood (not recorded which). The sequence came from a man younger than 40 who had recovered from COVID-19. The V and J genes are TRBV6-2 or TRBV6-3 and TRBJ2-3; the match to TRBD2 covers 8 bases. The CDR3 DNA sequence: TGTGCCAGCAGTTACGTAGCGGGGCGCCGCACAGATACGCAGTATTTT. Amino acid sequence: CASSYVAGRRTDTQYF.